This passage covers 27 T cell receptor beta chains from one sample sequenced in a study of T cells in Graves' hyperthyroidism and ophthalmopathy. Amplified TCR beta CDR3 regions came from RNA transcripts. First-round RT-PCR of the TCR CDR3 relied on the HTBI primer set. TCRdb called the multiplex PCR reads again in MiXCR, with one record for every CDR3 protein. The table has roughly 290,000 distinct CDR3 sequences, about 13% seen once. Sequencing was done on a sample of blood. Source of these receptors: a woman aged 40 to 50 with Graves' hyperthyroidism.

This chain uses TRBV20-1 with TRBJ2-7; 10 bases are shared with TRBD1. The length of the CDR3 is 13 residues. Looked up from germline, CDR1 is DFQATT and CDR2 is SNEGSKA (reference sequence). The trim removed 3 bases at V and 5 bases at J, leaving 4 bases unmatched. In DNA form, the CDR3 reads TGCAGTGCTAGCCGGGACAGGGGACACGAGCAGTACTTC. Translation gives CSASRDRGHEQYF.

This clonotype has a handful of counts. The rearrangement links TRBV28 to TRBJ1-4; maybe TRBD1 (5 bases). The CDR3 has 13 residues. Between the trimmed V and J ends, which lost 7 bases and 4 bases, there was a span of 10 bases. Looked up from germline, CDR1 is MDHEN and CDR2 is SYDVKM. The CDR3 bases are TGTGCCAGCACGGGGCGGCTTAATGAAAAACTGTTTTTT. This sequence encodes CASTGRLNEKLFF.

This clonotype turned up a few times. V gene TRBV3-1 combines with J gene TRBJ2-1, with D tentatively TRBD2 (6 bases). The CDR3 spans 16 residues. V was clipped by 4 bases and J by 3 bases, with 16 bases between them. From germline, CDR1 is LGHDT and CDR2 YNNKEL (reference sequence). The CDR3 sequence is CASSPSEGRHYNEQFF. The CDR3 DNA reads as TGTGCCAGCAGCCCCTCGGAGGGGCGGCACTACAATGAGCAGTTCTTC.

The sample holds many counts of this clonotype. J is TRBJ1-4 and V is TRBV3-1; D is uncertain. The CDR3 is made up of 13 amino acids. CDR1 LGHDT and CDR2 YNNKEL come from the germline V gene (reference sequence). Between the trimmed V and J ends, which lost 6 bases and 3 bases, there was a span of 8 bases. The CDR3 DNA follows: TGTGCCAGCAGAACAGTTGCTAATGAAAAACTGTTTTTT. It yields the protein CASRTVANEKLFF.

This clonotype has just a few counts. The V call is TRBV5-1, the J call TRBJ1-2; TRBD1 agrees at 9 bases. CDR3 size: 14 residues. Germline assignment: CDR1 SGHRS and CDR2 YFSETQ. Trimming at V came to 4 bases and at J to 5 bases, leaving 6 bases not matched to a gene. The chain's CDR3 is CASSPEGQGYGYTF. The CDR3 DNA is TGCGCCAGCAGCCCGGAGGGACAGGGTTATGGCTACACCTTC.

At least ten counts were recorded for this clonotype. The gene calls are TRBV2 and TRBJ1-5; tentative D call: TRBD1 (6 bases). From germline, CDR1 is SNHLY and CDR2 FYNNEI. With 6 bases removed from V and 0 bases from J, the gap between germline ends came to 9 bases. The CDR3 is 14 residues long. CDR3 nucleotide sequence: TGTGCCAGCAGGACAGGCCTTAGCAATCAGCCCCAGCATTTT. Amino acid sequence: CASRTGLSNQPQHF.

As to this clonotype: It may be a read error: a sequence one base away is much more abundant. Given the absence of the conserved phenylalanine or tryptophan at the CDR3 end, a read error is likely. The chain uses TRBV7-9 and TRBJ2-7, with D unclear. The V gene's germline CDR1 is SEHNR and CDR2 FQNEAQ (reference sequence). The CDR3 covers 15 residues. V lost 5 bases, J lost 2 bases, and 16 bases lay in between. The CDR3 DNA reads TGTGCCAGCAGCCCGCTTGGGGTTGCAACCTACGAGCAGTACTTG. Translation gives CASSPLGVATYEQYL.

In its sample, this clonotype was seen many times. The CDR3 protein is CASSWGLAGGPDEQFF. The CDR3, as DNA: TGTGCCAGCAGCTGGGGACTAGCGGGAGGGCCCGATGAGCAGTTCTTC. The V call is TRBV7-9, the J call TRBJ2-1; 16 positions match TRBD2. Per the germline V gene, CDR1 is SEHNR and CDR2 is FQNEAQ (reference sequence). The trim removed 4 bases at V and 8 bases at J, leaving 5 bases unmatched. The CDR3 spans 16 residues.

This clonotype was counted many times. The gene calls are TRBV24-1 and TRBJ1-2; D gene ambiguous. Germline values: CDR1 KGHDR, CDR2 SFDVKD. The V end lost 4 bases, the J end lost 3 bases, and 8 bases lay between the germline ends. This CDR3 region has 13 residues. The CDR3 bases are TGTGCCACCAGTGAGAACAGCTACTATGGCTACACCTTC. Its protein is CATSENSYYGYTF.

The table lists this clonotype with a few counts. Since a much larger clone is just one base distant, this may be a read error. This rearrangement joins TRBV11-2 to TRBJ2-1; 10 bases are a match to TRBD2. V was pared by 6 bases and J by 6 bases, with 8 bases of the junction left unmatched. CDR3 size: 15 residues. The germline CDR1 and CDR2 sequences are SGHAT and FQNNGV. The CDR3 DNA sequence: TGTGCCAGCAGGGCACTAGCGGGACAATGCAATGAGCAGTTCTTC. Translating gives CASRALAGQCNEQFF. The variable domain in full, completed from reference TRBV11-2 and TRBJ2-1, reads EAGVAQSPRYKIIEKRQSVAFWCNPISGHATLYWYQQILGQGPKLLIQFQNNGVVDDSQLPKDRFSAERLKGVDSTLKIQPAKLEDSAVYLCASRALAGQCNEQFFGPGTRLTVL.

This clonotype was counted at least ten times. This sequence joins TRBV11-3 and TRBJ2-1; tentative D call: TRBD1 (6 bases). Germline V gene sequence: CDR1 SGHNT, CDR2 YENEEA. V lost 5 bases and J lost 5, with 16 bases in between. The CDR3 has 15 residues. The CDR3 nucleotides read TGTGCCAGCAGCCCAGCCGGGACAAGGAACAATGAGCAGTTCTTC. Translated, it gives CASSPAGTRNNEQFF.

The chain employs TRBV7-9 and TRBJ2-1, with TRBD2 matching over 16 bases. The CDR3 is 18 residues long. The trim removed 4 bases at V and 7 bases at J, leaving 10 bases unmatched. CDR1 and CDR2 from the germline V gene are SEHNR and FQNEAQ (reference sequence). The chain's CDR3 is CASSSGLAGGMGQNEQFF. DNA for the CDR3: TGTGCCAGCAGCTCGGGACTAGCGGGAGGGATGGGCCAAAATGAGCAGTTCTTC.

This clonotype was counted at least ten times. The genes are TRBV2 and TRBJ2-1, with a tentative D call TRBD2 (5 bases). The germline V gene has CDR1 SNHLY and CDR2 FYNNEI. V shed 1 base and J shed 0 bases, with 7 bases lying between them. This CDR3 region has 15 residues. CDR3 DNA sequence: TGTGCCAGCAGTGAAGAGGACTTCTCCTACAATGAGCAGTTCTTC. The encoded protein is CASSEEDFSYNEQFF.

There are a few counts of this clonotype. This chain links TRBV7-2 with TRBJ1-4, with TRBD1 identical over 10 bases. V lost 4 bases to trimming and J lost 3 bases; unmatched junction nucleotides: 2. The CDR3 is 15 residues long. CDR1 and CDR2 (germline): SGHTA, FQGNSA. CDR3: CASSSGQGANEKLFF. CDR3 DNA: TGTGCCAGCAGCTCCGGACAGGGGGCTAATGAAAAACTGTTTTTT.

This clonotype was counted many times. The gene calls are TRBV19 and TRBJ2-7, with D maybe TRBD1 (5 bases). From germline, CDR1 is LNHDA and CDR2 SQIVND (reference sequence). Trimming took 5 bases from V and 3 from J, leaving 11 bases between them. This CDR3 is 13 amino acids long. The DNA of the CDR3 is TGTGCCAGTAGTGATGCAGGGTTCTACGAGCAGTACTTC. Translation: CASSDAGFYEQYF.

The gene calls are TRBV7-9 and TRBJ2-5; D ambiguous. CDR3 length: 12 residues. The germline V and J ends were trimmed by 7 bases and 5 bases, with 11 bases remaining between them. The germline V gene encodes CDR1 SEHNR and CDR2 FQNEAQ (reference sequence). CDR3 amino acids: CASNPSGETQYF. DNA of the CDR3: TGTGCCAGCAACCCATCCGGGGAGACCCAGTACTTC.

This clonotype was recorded many times. V usage is TRBV3-1 and J usage is TRBJ1-5; 7 nucleotides line up with TRBD1. Per germline, CDR1 LGHDT and CDR2 YNNKEL (reference sequence). The CDR3 runs to 13 residues. The junction had 1 base not matched to a gene; V was cut back by 3 bases and J by 5 bases. CDR3 region: CASSHDRDQPQHF. As DNA, the CDR3 is TGTGCCAGCAGCCACGACAGGGATCAGCCCCAGCATTTT.

This sequence joins TRBV7-9 and TRBJ1-4; the match to TRBD1 covers 9 bases. There are 17 residues in the CDR3. V dropped 5 bases and J dropped 8; count of bases not matched to a gene: 15. Germline loops: CDR1 SEHNR, CDR2 FQNEAQ (reference sequence). CDR3 amino acids: CASSLYQGQGGDEKLFF. The DNA of the CDR3 is TGTGCCAGCAGCCTCTACCAGGGACAGGGAGGAGACGAAAAACTGTTTTTT.

The chain combines TRBV19 with TRBJ2-3, with D unclear. V gave up 3 bases and J gave up 0 bases, with 10 bases separating them. Germline values: CDR1 LNHDA, CDR2 SQIVND (reference sequence). The length of the CDR3 is 15 residues. The CDR3 loop reads CASSIYITSTDTQYF. In DNA form, the CDR3 reads TGTGCCAGTAGTATCTACATCACTAGCACAGATACGCAGTATTTT.

This clonotype was detected a few times. J is TRBJ2-1 and V is TRBV6-1; 11 bases map to TRBD2. V gave up 10 bases and J gave up 4 bases; unmatched junction bases: 3. CDR3 length: 13 amino acids. CDR1 is MNHNS, CDR2 SASEGT, per germline. The CDR3 DNA reads as TGTGCCACGGGACTAGCGGATTACAATGAGCAGTTCTTC. Amino acid sequence: CATGLADYNEQFF.

This clonotype came up a few times. The V and J genes are TRBV20-1 and TRBJ2-5; 11 bases map to TRBD1. Germline V gene sequence: CDR1 DFQATT, CDR2 SNEGSKA (reference sequence). V lost 4 bases and J lost 0; bases outside the gene matches: 13. This CDR3 is built from 18 residues. CDR3 DNA sequence: TGCAGTGCTAAAGTAGAGGGGGACAGGGGGTATCACCAAGAGACCCAGTACTTC. Protein sequence: CSAKVEGDRGYHQETQYF.

This clonotype was seen many times. V usage is TRBV10-3 and J usage is TRBJ2-3; D ambiguous. This CDR3 is built from 16 residues. Trimming shortened V by 1 base and J by 0 bases, and 11 bases separated the two germline ends. CDR1 ENHRY and CDR2 SYGVKD come from the germline V gene. The CDR3 region is CAISELQGTSTDTQYF. The CDR3, as DNA: TGTGCCATCAGTGAGTTACAAGGAACGAGCACAGATACGCAGTATTTT.

This clonotype was counted only a few times. The chain joins TRBV29-1 to TRBJ1-4; D is perhaps TRBD1 (5 bases). This CDR3 has 12 residues. The germline V gene has CDR1 SQVTM and CDR2 ANQGSEA. The germline V and J ends were trimmed by 6 bases and 6 bases, with 11 bases remaining between them. The CDR3 reads CSVRGGDEKLFF. The CDR3 DNA is TGCAGCGTCCGGGGAGGGGATGAAAAACTGTTTTTT. Looking up the rest from reference TRBV29-1 and TRBJ1-4 gives the full variable domain: SAVISQKPSRDICQRGTSLTIQCQVDSQVTMMFWYRQQPGQSLTLIATANQGSEATYESGFVIDKFPISRPNLTFSTLTVSNMSPEDSSIYLCSVRGGDEKLFFGSGTQLSVL.

This clonotype showed up many times. V usage is TRBV18 and J usage is TRBJ1-1, with unresolved D. The CDR3 runs to 14 residues. The V and J ends lost 4 bases and 4 bases respectively, with 13 bases between them. CDR1 is KGHSH and CDR2 is LQKENI in the germline V gene. CDR3 in amino acids: CASSRRREGTEAFF. The CDR3 bases are TGTGCCAGCTCACGGAGGAGGGAAGGCACTGAAGCTTTCTTT.

With respect to this clonotype: A much larger clonotype is one base distant, so this may be a read error. The chain has TRBV28 and TRBJ2-7; 13 positions agree with TRBD2. CDR3 length: 16 residues. V shed 10 bases and J 0 bases; nucleotides not matched to a gene: 9. CDR1 MDHEN and CDR2 SYDVKM come from the germline V gene. The CDR3 sequence is CATSLTSGRYSYEQYF. DNA of the CDR3: TGTGCCACCAGCCTGACTAGCGGGAGGTACTCCTACGAGCAGTACTTC.

The sample holds a few counts of this clonotype. This chain links TRBV7-9 with TRBJ2-1; 7 bases fit TRBD1. Losses at the gene ends were 5 bases for V and 6 bases for J; bases not matched to a gene: 4. This CDR3 is built from 13 residues. Germline V gene lookup returns CDR1 SEHNR and CDR2 FQNEAQ (reference sequence). CDR3 in amino acids: CASSHTGVNEQFF. CDR3 nucleotide sequence: TGTGCCAGCAGCCACACAGGGGTCAATGAGCAGTTCTTC.

In this sample, this clonotype turned up many times. The chain joins TRBV11-1 to TRBJ2-2; 14 bases fit TRBD2. Trimming removed 4 bases from V and 4 bases from J; junction bases left unmatched: 5. Germline V CDR1 and CDR2: SGHAT, FQDESV (reference sequence). CDR3 size: 17 residues. The DNA of the CDR3 is TGTGCCAGCAGCTCCGGACTAGCGGGAGGATCCACCGGGGAGCTGTTTTTT. This translates into CASSSGLAGGSTGELFF.